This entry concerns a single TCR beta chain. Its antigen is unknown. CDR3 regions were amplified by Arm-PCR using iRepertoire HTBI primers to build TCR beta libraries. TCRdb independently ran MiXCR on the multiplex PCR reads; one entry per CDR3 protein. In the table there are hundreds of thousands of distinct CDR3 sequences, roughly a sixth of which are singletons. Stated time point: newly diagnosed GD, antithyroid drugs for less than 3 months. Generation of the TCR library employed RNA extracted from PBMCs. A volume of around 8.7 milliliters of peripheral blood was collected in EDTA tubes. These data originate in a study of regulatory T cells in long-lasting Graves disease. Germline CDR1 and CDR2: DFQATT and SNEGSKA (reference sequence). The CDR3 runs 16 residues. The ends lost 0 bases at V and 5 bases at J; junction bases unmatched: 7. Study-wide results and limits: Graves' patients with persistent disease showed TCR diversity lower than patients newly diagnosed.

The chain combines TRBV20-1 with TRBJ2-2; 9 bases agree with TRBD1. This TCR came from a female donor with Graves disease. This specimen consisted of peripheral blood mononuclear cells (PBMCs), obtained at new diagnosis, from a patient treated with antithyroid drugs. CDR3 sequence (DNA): TGCAGTGCTAGAGATTTGAAGACAGGGGGAACCGGGGAGCTGTTTTTT. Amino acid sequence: CSARDLKTGGTGELFF.